This record covers a single T cell receptor beta chain. This sample stems from a study of blood T cell repertoires in COVID-19. At the level of the study: Italy, Spain and the United States were the sources of the convalescent and acute COVID-19 samples. Sources were T cells, B-cell-depleted T cells, or PBMCs; the material itself was cDNA or gDNA.

Assay used: immunoSEQ multiplex PCR; TCRdb lists only in-frame clones, some missing. The sample has 150,000 to 200,000 clones, around 85% seen once; the top ten hold less than 3.5%. V lost 0 bases to trimming and J lost 3 bases, with 12 bases between them. The CDR3 spans 15 residues. The V gene's germline CDR1 is SGHNT and CDR2 YYREEE (reference sequence). The rearrangement uses TRBV5-4 and TRBJ1-1; D gene ambiguous. The source of this sequence is a human donor with acute or convalescent COVID-19. The donor label of this sample is uncertain. Sequencing was carried out using peripheral blood. CDR3 DNA sequence: TGTGCCAGCAGCTTGGCCCGGGGAAGCCACACTGAAGCTTTCTTT. Translated, it gives CASSLARGSHTEAFF.